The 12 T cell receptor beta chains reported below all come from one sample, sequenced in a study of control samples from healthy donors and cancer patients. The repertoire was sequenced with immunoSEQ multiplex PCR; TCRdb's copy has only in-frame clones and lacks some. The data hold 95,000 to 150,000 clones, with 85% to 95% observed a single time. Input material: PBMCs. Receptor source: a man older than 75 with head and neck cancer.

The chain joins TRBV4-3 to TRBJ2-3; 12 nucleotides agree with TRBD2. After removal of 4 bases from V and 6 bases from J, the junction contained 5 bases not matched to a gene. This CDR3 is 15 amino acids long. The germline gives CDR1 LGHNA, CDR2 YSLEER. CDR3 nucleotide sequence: TGCGCCAGCAGCCGACTAGCGGGAGCGAGGGATACGCAGTATTTT. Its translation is CASSRLAGARDTQYF.

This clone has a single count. The CDR3, as DNA: TGCGCCAGCAGCTTGGGGCACCCGACTGGAAACACCATATATTTT. Encoded protein: CASSLGHPTGNTIYF. J is TRBJ1-3 and V is TRBV5-1; no reliable D call. The germline gives CDR1 SGHRS, CDR2 YFSETQ. CDR3 size: 15 residues. Trimming pared 0 bases from V and 2 bases from J, leaving 9 bases between.

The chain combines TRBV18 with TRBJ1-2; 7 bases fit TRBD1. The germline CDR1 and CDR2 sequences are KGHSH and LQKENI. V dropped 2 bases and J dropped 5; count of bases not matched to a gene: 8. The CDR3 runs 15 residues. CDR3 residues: CASSPYQGVGYGYTF. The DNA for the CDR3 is TGTGCCAGCTCACCATACCAGGGGGTGGGGTATGGCTACACCTTC. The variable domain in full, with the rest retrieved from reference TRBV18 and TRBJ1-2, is NAGVMQNPRHLVRRRGQEARLRCSPMKGHSHVYWYRQLPEEGLKFMVYLQKENIIDESGMPKERFSAEFPKEGPSILRIQQVVRGDSAAYFCASSPYQGVGYGYTFGSGTRLTVV.

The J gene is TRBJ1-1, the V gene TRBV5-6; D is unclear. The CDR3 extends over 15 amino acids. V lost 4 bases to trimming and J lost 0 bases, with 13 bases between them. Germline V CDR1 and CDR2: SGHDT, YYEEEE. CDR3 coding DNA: TGTGCCAGCAGCCGACAACTTACAGTGAACACTGAAGCTTTCTTT. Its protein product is CASSRQLTVNTEAFF.

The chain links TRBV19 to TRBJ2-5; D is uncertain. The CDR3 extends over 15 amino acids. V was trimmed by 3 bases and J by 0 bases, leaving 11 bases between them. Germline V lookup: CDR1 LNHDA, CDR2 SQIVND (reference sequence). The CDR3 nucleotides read TGTGCCAGTAGTATCGCTAGATCTTACCAAGAGACCCAGTACTTC. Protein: CASSIARSYQETQYF.

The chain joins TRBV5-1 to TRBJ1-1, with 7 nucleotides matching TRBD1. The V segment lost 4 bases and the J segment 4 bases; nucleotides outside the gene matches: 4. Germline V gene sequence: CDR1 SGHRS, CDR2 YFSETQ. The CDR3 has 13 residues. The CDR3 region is CASSARGPTEAFF. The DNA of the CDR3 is TGCGCCAGCAGCGCGAGGGGGCCCACTGAAGCTTTCTTT.

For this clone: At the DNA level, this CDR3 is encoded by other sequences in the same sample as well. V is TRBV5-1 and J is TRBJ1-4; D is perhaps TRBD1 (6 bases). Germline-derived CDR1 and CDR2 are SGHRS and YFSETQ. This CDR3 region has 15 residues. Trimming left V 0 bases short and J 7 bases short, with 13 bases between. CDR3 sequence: CASSLAGGRGEKLFF. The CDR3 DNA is TGCGCCAGCAGCTTGGCCGGGGGGCGGGGTGAAAAACTGTTTTTT.

The CDR3 protein is CSVEAFRGNEGYTF. In DNA form, the CDR3 reads TGCAGCGTTGAGGCCTTTCGGGGGAATGAAGGCTACACCTTC. V and J are TRBV29-1 and TRBJ1-2, with D possibly TRBD1 on 5 matching bases. The V and J ends lost 3 bases and 8 bases respectively, with 19 bases between them. The germline V gene has CDR1 SQVTM and CDR2 ANQGSEA. CDR3 length: 14 residues.

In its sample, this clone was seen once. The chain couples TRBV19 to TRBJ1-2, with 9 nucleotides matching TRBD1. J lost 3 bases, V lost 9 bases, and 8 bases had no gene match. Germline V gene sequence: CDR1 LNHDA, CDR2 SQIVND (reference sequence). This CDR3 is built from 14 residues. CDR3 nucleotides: TGTGCCAGCCTCCTTACAGGGGGCGACTATGGCTACACCTTC. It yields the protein CASLLTGGDYGYTF.

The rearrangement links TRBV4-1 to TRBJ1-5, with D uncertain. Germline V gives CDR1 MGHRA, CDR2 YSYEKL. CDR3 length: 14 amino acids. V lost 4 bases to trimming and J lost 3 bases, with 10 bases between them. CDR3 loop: CASSLQEDNQPQHF. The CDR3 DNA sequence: TGCGCCAGCAGCCTACAAGAGGACAATCAGCCCCAGCATTTT.

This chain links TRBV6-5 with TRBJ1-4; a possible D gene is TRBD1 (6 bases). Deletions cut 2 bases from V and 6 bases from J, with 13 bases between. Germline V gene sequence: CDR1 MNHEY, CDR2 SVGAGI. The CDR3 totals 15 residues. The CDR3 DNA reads TGTGCCAGCAGTTACGTCTCGGGGGGGCATGAAAAACTGTTTTTT. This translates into CASSYVSGGHEKLFF.

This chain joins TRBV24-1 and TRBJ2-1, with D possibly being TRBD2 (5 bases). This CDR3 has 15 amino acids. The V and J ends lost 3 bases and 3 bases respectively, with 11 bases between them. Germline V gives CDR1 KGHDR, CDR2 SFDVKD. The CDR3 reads CATSDPTTSYNEQFF. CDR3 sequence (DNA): TGTGCCACCAGTGATCCTACCACTAGCTACAATGAGCAGTTCTTC.